Below, 21 T cell receptor beta chains from the same sample are listed, as sequenced in a study of spatial heterogeneity in lung cancer. Time point denoted: blood at routine non-recurrence follow-up after resection. Without sorting, whole RNA was sequenced from tumor, nontumor lung or frozen PBMC. One entry per CDR3 protein results from TCRdb running MiXCR on the 5' RACE reads. The table shows around 110,000 distinct CDR3 sequences, with 9% to 15% occurring only once. The material was PBMCs, obtained at follow-up. The receptor source for this set is a male donor with early-stage non-small cell lung cancer.

In this sample, this clonotype turned up many times. The V gene is TRBV12-3 or TRBV12-4, the J gene TRBJ1-1; D remains unclear. The CDR3 runs to 12 residues. The ends were cut back, 7 bases at V and 10 bases at J, with 16 bases in the middle. CDR3 nucleotides: TGTGCCAGCACCGCTGCCAGATTCGGAGCTTTCTTT. It translates to CASTAARFGAFF.

This clonotype was observed a few times. This chain uses TRBV5-1 with TRBJ1-4; possible D gene TRBD1, 6 bases. The CDR3 covers 15 residues. V dropped 4 bases and J dropped 4 bases, with 14 bases sitting between them. Germline assignment: CDR1 SGHRS and CDR2 YFSETQ. The CDR3 is CASSTGGQNNEKLFF. The CDR3 nucleotides are TGCGCCAGCAGCACCGGGGGACAAAATAATGAAAAACTGTTTTTT.

In its sample, this clonotype was seen many times. The chain recombines TRBV6-1 with TRBJ1-5; TRBD1 matches 9 bases. The CDR3 has 15 residues. Germline V gene data show CDR1 as MNHNS and CDR2 as SASEGT. With 2 bases clipped from V and 6 bases from J, the junction kept 5 bases outside the gene matches. CDR3 DNA sequence: TGTGCCAGCAGTGAACAGGACAGGGGCAGTCAGCCCCAGCATTTT. Its translation: CASSEQDRGSQPQHF.

In this sample, this clonotype turned up many times. V usage is TRBV27 and J usage is TRBJ1-2, with no clear D. Between the trimmed V and J ends, which lost 6 bases and 7 bases, there was a span of 9 bases. CDR1 is MNHEY, CDR2 SMNVEV, per germline (reference sequence). CDR3 size: 11 residues. This CDR3 reads CASRGGGGYTF. The DNA for the CDR3 is TGTGCCAGCAGGGGTGGAGGTGGCTACACCTTC.

The chain couples TRBV10-3 to TRBJ1-3; the match to TRBD1 covers 8 bases. Germline values: CDR1 ENHRY, CDR2 SYGVKD. Trimming removed 6 bases from V and 0 bases from J; junction bases left unmatched: 13. The length of the CDR3 is 18 residues. Written as DNA, the CDR3 is TGTGCCATCAGCCTCTTAGGGACAGGCGGAAGCTCTGGAAACACCATATATTTT. It translates to CAISLLGTGGSSGNTIYF.

This clonotype was found many times. The CDR3: CASSVTSGSTGELFF. The CDR3, as DNA: TGTGCCAGCAGCGTAACAAGCGGGAGCACCGGGGAGCTGTTTTTT. The chain is built from TRBV9 and TRBJ2-2; 8 nucleotides line up with TRBD2. J lost 4 bases, V lost 1 base, and 3 bases had no gene match. Germline loops: CDR1 SGDLS, CDR2 YYNGEE. The CDR3 runs 15 residues.

The J gene is TRBJ1-6, the V gene TRBV6-6, with D possibly being TRBD1 (6 bases). Per germline, CDR1 MNHNY and CDR2 SVGAGI (reference sequence). The CDR3 consists of 12 residues. Trimming removed 6 bases at V and 9 bases at J, with 9 bases between. The CDR3 protein is CASRSTGSPLHF. Written as DNA, the CDR3 is TGTGCCAGCAGATCGACAGGTTCACCCCTCCACTTT.

The chain combines TRBV5-6 with TRBJ1-5; TRBD1 matches at 9 bases. Germline CDR1 reads SGHDT; CDR2 reads YYEEEE. CDR3 size: 15 residues. Trimming removed 1 base from V and 4 bases from J; junction bases left unmatched: 3. For the CDR3, the DNA is TGTGCCAGCAGCTTGTTGGACAGGGGAAATCAGCCCCAGCATTTT. Residues: CASSLLDRGNQPQHF.

This rearrangement joins TRBV24-1 to TRBJ2-3; TRBD2 matches 8 bases. Germline CDR1 and CDR2: KGHDR and SFDVKD. J lost 2 bases, V lost 1 base, and 7 bases had no gene match. CDR3 length: 17 residues. The CDR3 here is CATSDLGGGHNTDTQYF. CDR3 DNA: TGTGCCACCAGTGATTTAGGCGGGGGGCATAACACAGATACGCAGTATTTT.

The chain has TRBV18 and TRBJ1-5, with D unclear. The CDR3 is made up of 13 amino acids. Germline CDR1 reads KGHSH; CDR2 reads LQKENI. Trimming removed 3 bases at V and 7 bases at J, with 10 bases between. The CDR3 region is CASSPEKQQPQHF. The CDR3 coding sequence is TGTGCCAGCTCACCGGAGAAACAACAGCCCCAGCATTTT.

This clonotype was counted at least ten times. This chain connects TRBV4-3 to TRBJ2-5; maybe TRBD1 (5 bases). There are 15 residues in the CDR3. Trimming cost V 5 bases and J 2 bases, with 15 bases left between them. Germline lookup yields CDR1 LGHNA and CDR2 YSLEER. The CDR3 loop reads CASSIRARAQETQYF. CDR3 bases: TGCGCCAGCAGCATACGAGCCAGGGCGCAAGAGACCCAGTACTTC.

J is TRBJ1-6 and V is TRBV5-1, with D hard to call. The germline CDR1 and CDR2 sequences are SGHRS and YFSETQ. V was pared by 6 bases and J by 10 bases, with 14 bases between. This CDR3 contains 13 residues. CDR3 in DNA: TGCGCCAGCATGGCTGAGGCGGGATCACCCCTCCACTTT. It codes for CASMAEAGSPLHF. Full variable domain (remainder filled in from reference TRBV5-1 and TRBJ1-6): KAGVTQTPRYLIKTRGQQVTLSCSPISGHRSVSWYQQTPGQGLQFLFEYFSETQRNKGNFPGRFSGRQFSNSRSEMNVSTLELGDSALYLCASMAEAGSPLHFGNGTRLTVT.

The V gene is TRBV12-3 or TRBV12-4, the J gene TRBJ1-2, with D possibly matching TRBD1 (5 bases). The CDR3 consists of 13 residues. Trimming removed 5 bases from V and 4 bases from J, with 11 bases in between. CDR3 coding DNA: TGTGCCAGCAGTCCAGGGATGGGCTATGGCTACACCTTC. Translating gives CASSPGMGYGYTF.

This clonotype was seen more than once but under ten times. V gene TRBV3-1 combines with J gene TRBJ1-3; TRBD1 aligns across 7 bases. V lost 3 bases and J lost 4; bases outside the gene matches: 3. The CDR3 runs 14 residues. The germline V gene encodes CDR1 LGHDT and CDR2 YNNKEL (reference sequence). CDR3 amino acids: CASSHADRGNTIYF. The CDR3 DNA follows: TGTGCCAGCAGCCACGCGGACAGGGGAAACACCATATATTTT.

The sample holds a few counts of this clonotype. This chain joins TRBV10-3 and TRBJ2-6; 7 bases fit TRBD1. CDR1 ENHRY and CDR2 SYGVKD come from the germline V gene. V was clipped by 1 base and J by 4 bases; unmatched bases: 7. The CDR3 consists of 17 residues. In DNA form, the CDR3 reads TGTGCCATCAGTGAGTTCGGACAGGCGCTAGGGGCCAACGTCCTGACTTTC. Amino acid sequence: CAISEFGQALGANVLTF.

The chain has TRBV28 and TRBJ1-5; 8 bases match TRBD1. CDR3 length: 19 residues. The trim removed 6 bases at V and 0 bases at J, leaving 16 bases unmatched. The germline V gene encodes CDR1 MDHEN and CDR2 SYDVKM. The chain's CDR3 is CASRSPDRERGYSNQPQHF. The CDR3 nucleotides read TGTGCCAGCAGATCCCCGGACAGGGAAAGGGGTTATAGCAATCAGCCCCAGCATTTT.

This clonotype occurred a few times. The rearrangement links TRBV20-1 to TRBJ1-1; 9 bases are a match to TRBD1. This CDR3 spans 14 amino acids. CDR1 and CDR2 from the germline V gene are DFQATT and SNEGSKA (reference sequence). The CDR3 sequence: CRTDRGRGYTEAFF. The CDR3, as DNA: TGCAGGACCGACAGGGGGAGAGGGTACACTGAAGCTTTCTTT.

There are a few counts of this clonotype. The gene calls are TRBV7-2 and TRBJ2-3, with 11 nucleotides matching TRBD2. J lost 0 bases, V lost 2 bases, and 7 bases had no gene match. The germline gives CDR1 SGHTA, CDR2 FQGNSA. CDR3 length equals 18 residues. CDR3 region: CASSLRLAGGGSTDTQYF. The CDR3 DNA reads as TGTGCCAGCAGCTTACGGCTAGCGGGGGGTGGTAGCACAGATACGCAGTATTTT.

The chain is built from TRBV7-3 and TRBJ1-2; 8 bases agree with TRBD1. The CDR3 is 15 amino acids. The trim removed 0 bases at V and 2 bases at J, leaving 2 bases unmatched. The germline V gene encodes CDR1 SGHTA and CDR2 FQGTGA. The CDR3 loop reads CASSLTGTGNYGYTF. As DNA, the CDR3 is TGTGCCAGCAGCTTAACCGGGACAGGCAACTATGGCTACACCTTC.

This clonotype was picked up a small number of times. The chain carries TRBV20-1 and TRBJ1-6; D unclear. The germline V gene encodes CDR1 DFQATT and CDR2 SNEGSKA (reference sequence). Trimming removed 1 base from V and 0 bases from J, with 10 bases in between. The CDR3 sequence is 16 residues long. CDR3 in DNA: TGCAGTGCTAGAGGGGGTACTAGCTCCTATAATTCACCCCTCCACTTT. This encodes CSARGGTSSYNSPLHF.

This clonotype has more than one count but fewer than ten. In DNA, the CDR3 is TGTGCCAGCAGTCCACGGGGACAGGTTAACTACAATGAGCAGTTCTTC. Amino acids: CASSPRGQVNYNEQFF. The chain combines TRBV6-5 with TRBJ2-1; TRBD1 matches 8 bases. Germline lookup yields CDR1 MNHEY and CDR2 SVGAGI. The V gene end was trimmed by 5 bases and the J gene end by 3 bases; junction bases not matched to a gene: 9. The CDR3 is made up of 16 amino acids.